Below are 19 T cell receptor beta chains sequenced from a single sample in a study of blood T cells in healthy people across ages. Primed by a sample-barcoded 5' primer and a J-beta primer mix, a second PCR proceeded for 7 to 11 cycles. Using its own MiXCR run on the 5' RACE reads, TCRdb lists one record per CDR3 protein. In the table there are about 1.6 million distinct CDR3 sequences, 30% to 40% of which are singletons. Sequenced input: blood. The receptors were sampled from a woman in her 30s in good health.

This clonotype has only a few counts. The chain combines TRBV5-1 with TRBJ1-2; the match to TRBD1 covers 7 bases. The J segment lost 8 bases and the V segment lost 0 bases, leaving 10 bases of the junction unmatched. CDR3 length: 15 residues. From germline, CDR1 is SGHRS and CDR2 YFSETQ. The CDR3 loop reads CASSLGASGGNGYTF. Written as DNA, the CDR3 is TGCGCCAGCAGCTTGGGGGCGTCAGGGGGGAACGGCTACACCTTC.

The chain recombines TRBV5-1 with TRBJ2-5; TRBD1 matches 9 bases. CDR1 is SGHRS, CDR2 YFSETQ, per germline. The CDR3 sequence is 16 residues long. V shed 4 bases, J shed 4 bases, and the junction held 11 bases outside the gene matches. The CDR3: CASSQVGQGVPETQYF. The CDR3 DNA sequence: TGCGCCAGCAGCCAAGTGGGACAGGGCGTCCCAGAGACCCAGTACTTC.

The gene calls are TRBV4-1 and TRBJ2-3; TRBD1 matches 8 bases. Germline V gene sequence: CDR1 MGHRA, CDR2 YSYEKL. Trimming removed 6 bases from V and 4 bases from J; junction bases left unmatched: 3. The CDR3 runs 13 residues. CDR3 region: CASRQQGADTQYF. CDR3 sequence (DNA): TGCGCCAGCAGGCAACAGGGGGCAGATACGCAGTATTTT.

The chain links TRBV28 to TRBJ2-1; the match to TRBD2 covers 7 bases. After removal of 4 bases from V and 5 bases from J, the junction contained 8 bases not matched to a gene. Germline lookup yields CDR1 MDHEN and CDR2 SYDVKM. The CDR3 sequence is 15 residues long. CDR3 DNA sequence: TGTGCCAGCAGTTCCCGCTGGGCGGGAGACAATGAGCAGTTCTTC. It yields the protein CASSSRWAGDNEQFF.

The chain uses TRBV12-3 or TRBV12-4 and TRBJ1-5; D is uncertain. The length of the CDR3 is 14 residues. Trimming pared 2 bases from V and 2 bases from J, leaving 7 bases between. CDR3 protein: CASSLQTGNQPQHF. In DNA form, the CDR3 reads TGTGCCAGCAGTTTACAGACCGGCAATCAGCCCCAGCATTTT.

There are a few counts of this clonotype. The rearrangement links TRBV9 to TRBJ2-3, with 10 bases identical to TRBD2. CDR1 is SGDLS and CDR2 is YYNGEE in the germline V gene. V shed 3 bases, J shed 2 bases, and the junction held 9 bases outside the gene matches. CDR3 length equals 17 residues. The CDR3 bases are TGTGCCAGCAGCGCAAGGGTTCTAGCGGGGGACACAGATACGCAGTATTTT. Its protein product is CASSARVLAGDTDTQYF.

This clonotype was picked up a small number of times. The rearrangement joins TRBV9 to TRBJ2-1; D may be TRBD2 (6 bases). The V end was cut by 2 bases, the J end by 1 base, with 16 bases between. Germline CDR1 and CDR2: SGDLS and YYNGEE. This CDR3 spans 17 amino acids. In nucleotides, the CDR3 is TGTGCCAGCAGCGTCCATATCGGGGGAAGGTCCTACAATGAGCAGTTCTTC. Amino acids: CASSVHIGGRSYNEQFF.

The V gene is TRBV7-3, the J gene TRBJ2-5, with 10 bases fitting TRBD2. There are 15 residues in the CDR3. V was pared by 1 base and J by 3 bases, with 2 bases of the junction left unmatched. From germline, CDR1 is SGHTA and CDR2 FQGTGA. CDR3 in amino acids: CASSLNGLAEETQYF. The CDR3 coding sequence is TGTGCCAGCAGCTTAAATGGACTAGCGGAAGAGACCCAGTACTTC.

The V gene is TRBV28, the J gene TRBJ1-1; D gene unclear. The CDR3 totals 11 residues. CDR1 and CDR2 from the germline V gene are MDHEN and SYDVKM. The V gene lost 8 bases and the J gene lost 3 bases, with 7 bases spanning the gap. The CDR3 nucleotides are TGTGCCAGCGGGCCATACACTGAAGCTTTCTTT. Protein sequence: CASGPYTEAFF. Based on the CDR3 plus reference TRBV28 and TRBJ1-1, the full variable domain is DVKVTQSSRYLVKRTGEKVFLECVQDMDHENMFWYRQDPGLGLRLIYFSYDVKMKEKGDIPEGYSVSREKKERFSLILESASTNQTSMYLCASGPYTEAFFGQGTRLTVV.

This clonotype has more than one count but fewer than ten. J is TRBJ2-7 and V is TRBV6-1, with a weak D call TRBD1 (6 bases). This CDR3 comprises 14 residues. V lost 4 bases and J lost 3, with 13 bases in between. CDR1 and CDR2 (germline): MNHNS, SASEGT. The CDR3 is CASSADQGNYEQYF. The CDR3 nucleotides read TGTGCCAGCAGTGCGGATCAGGGGAACTACGAGCAGTACTTC.

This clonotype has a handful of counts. CDR3 in amino acids: CSARPEQKLSYEQYF. CDR3 nucleotide sequence: TGCAGTGCTAGACCCGAGCAGAAGCTCTCCTACGAGCAGTACTTC. This sequence joins TRBV20-1 and TRBJ2-7; D uncertain. The V end lost 2 bases, the J end lost 0 bases, and 14 bases lay between the germline ends. This CDR3 spans 15 amino acids. Germline V lookup: CDR1 DFQATT, CDR2 SNEGSKA (reference sequence).

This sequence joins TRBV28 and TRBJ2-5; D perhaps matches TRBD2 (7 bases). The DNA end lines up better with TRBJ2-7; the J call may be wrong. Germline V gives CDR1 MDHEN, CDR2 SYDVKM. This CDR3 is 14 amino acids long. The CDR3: CASSAPRGAHEQYF. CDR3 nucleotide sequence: TGTGCCAGCAGTGCCCCCCGGGGGGCCCACGAGCAGTACTTC.

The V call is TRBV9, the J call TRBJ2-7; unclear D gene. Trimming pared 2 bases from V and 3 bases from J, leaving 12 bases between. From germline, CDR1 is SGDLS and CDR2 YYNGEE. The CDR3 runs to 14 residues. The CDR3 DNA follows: TGTGCCAGCAGCGTGGCGGACGGTGACTACGAGCAGTACTTC. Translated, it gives CASSVADGDYEQYF. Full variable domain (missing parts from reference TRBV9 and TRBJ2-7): DSGVTQTPKHLITATGQRVTLRCSPRSGDLSVYWYQQSLDQGLQFLIQYYNGEERAKGNILERFSAQQFPDLHSELNLSSLELGDSALYFCASSVADGDYEQYFGPGTRLTVT.

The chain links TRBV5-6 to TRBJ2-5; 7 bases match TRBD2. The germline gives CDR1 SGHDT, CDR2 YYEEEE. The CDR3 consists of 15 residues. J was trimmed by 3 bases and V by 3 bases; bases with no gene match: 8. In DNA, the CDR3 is TGTGCCAGCAGCTGGCAGGGAGGGGTGGAAGAGACCCAGTACTTC. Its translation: CASSWQGGVEETQYF.

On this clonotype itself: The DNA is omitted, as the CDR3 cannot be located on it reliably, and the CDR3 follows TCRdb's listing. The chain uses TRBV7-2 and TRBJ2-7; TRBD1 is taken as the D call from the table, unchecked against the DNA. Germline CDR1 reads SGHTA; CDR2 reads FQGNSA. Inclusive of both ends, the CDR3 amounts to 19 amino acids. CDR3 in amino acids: CASSLGVWGQGSSSYERYF.

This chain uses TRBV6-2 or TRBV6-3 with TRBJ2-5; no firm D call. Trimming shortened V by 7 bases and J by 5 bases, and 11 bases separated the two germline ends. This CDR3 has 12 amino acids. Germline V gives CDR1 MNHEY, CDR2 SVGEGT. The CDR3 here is CASTYSHETQYF. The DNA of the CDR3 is TGTGCCAGCACCTACTCCCACGAGACCCAGTACTTC.

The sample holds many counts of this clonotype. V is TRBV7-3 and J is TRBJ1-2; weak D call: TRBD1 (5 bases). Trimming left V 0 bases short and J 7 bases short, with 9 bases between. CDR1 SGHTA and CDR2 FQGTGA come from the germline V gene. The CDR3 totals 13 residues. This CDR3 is CASSLTSGGGYTF. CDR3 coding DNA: TGTGCCAGCAGCTTAACTAGTGGGGGTGGCTACACCTTC.

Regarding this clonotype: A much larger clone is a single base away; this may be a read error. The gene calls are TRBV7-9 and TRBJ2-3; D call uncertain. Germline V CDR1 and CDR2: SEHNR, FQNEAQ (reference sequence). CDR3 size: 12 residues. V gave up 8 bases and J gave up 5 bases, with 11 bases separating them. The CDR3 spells CASGVTGDTQYF. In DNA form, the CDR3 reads TGTGCCAGCGGTGTGACTGGAGATACGCAGTATTTT. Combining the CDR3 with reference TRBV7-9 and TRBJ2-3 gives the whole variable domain DTGVSQNPRHKITKRGQNVTFRCDPISEHNRLYWYRQTLGQGPEFLTYFQNEAQLEKSRLLSDRFSAERPKGSFSTLEIQRTEQGDSAMYLCASGVTGDTQYFGPGTRLTVL.

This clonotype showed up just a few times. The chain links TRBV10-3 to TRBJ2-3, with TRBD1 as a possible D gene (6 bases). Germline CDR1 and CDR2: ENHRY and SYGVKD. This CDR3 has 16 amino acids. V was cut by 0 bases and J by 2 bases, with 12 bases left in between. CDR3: CAISESRAGATDTQYF. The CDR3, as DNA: TGTGCCATCAGTGAGTCGAGGGCAGGGGCCACAGATACGCAGTATTTT.